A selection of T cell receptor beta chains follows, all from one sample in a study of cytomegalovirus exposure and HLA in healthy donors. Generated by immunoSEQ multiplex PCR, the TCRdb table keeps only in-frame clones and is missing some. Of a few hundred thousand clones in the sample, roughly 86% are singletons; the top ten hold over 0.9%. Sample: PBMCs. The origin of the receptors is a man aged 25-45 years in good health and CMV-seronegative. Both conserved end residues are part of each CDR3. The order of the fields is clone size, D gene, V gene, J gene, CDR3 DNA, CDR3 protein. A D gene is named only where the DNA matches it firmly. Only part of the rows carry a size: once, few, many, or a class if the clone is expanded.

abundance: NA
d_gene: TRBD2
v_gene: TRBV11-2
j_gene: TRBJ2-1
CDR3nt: TGTGCCAGCAGCTCTGTTCGGGGGGGACTAGCCCCTCTAAATGAGCAGTTCTTC
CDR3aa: CASSSVRGGLAPLNEQFF

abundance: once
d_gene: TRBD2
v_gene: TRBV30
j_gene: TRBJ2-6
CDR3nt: TGTGCCTGGAGTAGCGGGACTACTCCTTTTCCCTCTGGGGCCAACGTCCTGACTTTC
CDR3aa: CAWSSGTTPFPSGANVLTF

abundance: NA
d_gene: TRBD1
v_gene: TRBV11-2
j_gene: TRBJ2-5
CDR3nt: TGTGCCAGCAGCCCCAGACAGGGGGCGCCGGGGGAGACCCAGTACTTC
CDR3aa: CASSPRQGAPGETQYF

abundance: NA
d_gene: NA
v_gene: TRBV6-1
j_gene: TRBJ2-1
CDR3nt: TGTGCGTCGCGGTATTCGGGCAATGAGCAGTTCTTC
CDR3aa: CASRYSGNEQFF

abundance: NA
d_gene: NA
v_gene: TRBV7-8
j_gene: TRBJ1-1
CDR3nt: TGTGCCAGCAGCTTAGCCGCGGGGGGGACTGAAGCTTTCTTT
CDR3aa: CASSLAAGGTEAFF

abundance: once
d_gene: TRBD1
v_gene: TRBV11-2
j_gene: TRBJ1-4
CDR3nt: TGTGCCAGCAGCCCTAACAGGGGTGCTAATGAAAAACTGTTTTTT
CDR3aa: CASSPNRGANEKLFF

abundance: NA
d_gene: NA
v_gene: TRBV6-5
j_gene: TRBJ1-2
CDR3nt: TGTGCCAGCAGCCCAGACGACAGAAGAGCCTATGGCTACACCTTC
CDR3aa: CASSPDDRRAYGYTF

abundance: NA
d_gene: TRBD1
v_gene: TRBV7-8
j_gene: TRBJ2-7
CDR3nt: TGTGCCAGCAGCTTTGCTGCGCCGGGACAGGGTTTATACGAGCAGTACTTC
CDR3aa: CASSFAAPGQGLYEQYF

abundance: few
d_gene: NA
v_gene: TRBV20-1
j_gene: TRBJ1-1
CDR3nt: TGCAGTGCTTCAGGGGCTGAAGCTTTCTTT
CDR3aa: CSASGAEAFF

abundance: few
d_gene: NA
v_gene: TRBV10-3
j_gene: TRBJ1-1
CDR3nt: TGTGCCATCAGTTCCACGATTGAGGGCACTGAAGCTTTCTTT
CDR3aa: CAISSTIEGTEAFF

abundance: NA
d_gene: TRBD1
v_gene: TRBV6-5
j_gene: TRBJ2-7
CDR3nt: TGTGCCAGCAGTTCCGGGACAGGACCCTACGAGCAGTACTTC
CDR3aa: CASSSGTGPYEQYF

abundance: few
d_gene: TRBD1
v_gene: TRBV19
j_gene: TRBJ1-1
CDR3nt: TGTGCCAGTAGCACCGGGACAGGGGGCACTGAAGCTTTCTTT
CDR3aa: CASSTGTGGTEAFF

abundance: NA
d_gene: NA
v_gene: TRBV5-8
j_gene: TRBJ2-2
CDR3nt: TGTGCCAGCAGCTTGACAGGGAAACTCCTGGGGTCCGGGGAGCTGTTTTTT
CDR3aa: CASSLTGKLLGSGELFF

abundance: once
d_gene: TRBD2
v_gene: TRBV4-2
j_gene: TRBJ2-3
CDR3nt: TGTGCCAGCAGCCAAGAACCAGCGGGGGGCAGCACAGATACGCAGTATTTT
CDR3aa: CASSQEPAGGSTDTQYF

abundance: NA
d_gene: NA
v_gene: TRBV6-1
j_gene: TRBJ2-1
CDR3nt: TGTGCCAGCAGTGTACAGGGACGGTGGTCCAATGAGCAGTTCTTC
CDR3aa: CASSVQGRWSNEQFF

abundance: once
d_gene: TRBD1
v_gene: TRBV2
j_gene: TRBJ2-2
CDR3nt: TGTGCCAGCAGTGCCAACCCGCCCGGCGACAGGGGGTTTTCCGGGGAGCTGTTTTTT
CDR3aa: CASSANPPGDRGFSGELFF

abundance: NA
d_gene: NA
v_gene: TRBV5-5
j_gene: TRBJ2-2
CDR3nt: TGTGCCAGCAGCCCGGTCCCGACAGGCCACACCGGGGAGCTGTTTTTT
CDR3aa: CASSPVPTGHTGELFF

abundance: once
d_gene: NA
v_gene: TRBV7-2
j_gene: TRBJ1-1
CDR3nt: TGTGCCAGCAGCCCGTCATGGGGGCAAATACAAGCTTTCTTT
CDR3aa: CASSPSWGQIQAFF

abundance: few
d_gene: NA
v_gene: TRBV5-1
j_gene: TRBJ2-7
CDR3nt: TGCGCCAGCAGCCCGGTGGAGGCCGAGCAGTACTTC
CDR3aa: CASSPVEAEQYF

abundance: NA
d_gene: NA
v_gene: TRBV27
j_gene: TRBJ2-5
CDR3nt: TGTGCCAGCGGGAACCCGGGGGAATTGATAGAGACCCAGTACTTC
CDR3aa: CASGNPGELIETQYF

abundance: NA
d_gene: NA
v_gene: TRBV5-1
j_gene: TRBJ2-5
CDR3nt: TGCGCCAGCAGCCAAACTTCACTAGGCTCGGAGACCCAGTACTTC
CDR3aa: CASSQTSLGSETQYF

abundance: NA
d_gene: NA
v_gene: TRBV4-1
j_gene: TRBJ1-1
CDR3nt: TGCGCCAGCAGCCAGGCCCTTAGGGGGACTGAAGCTTTCTTT
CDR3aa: CASSQALRGTEAFF

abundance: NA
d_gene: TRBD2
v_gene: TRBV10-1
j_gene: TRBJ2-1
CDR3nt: TGCGCCAGCAGCGCGATGGCCGGACTAGCGGGGGAGGGTGAGCAGTTCTTC
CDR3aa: CASSAMAGLAGEGEQFF

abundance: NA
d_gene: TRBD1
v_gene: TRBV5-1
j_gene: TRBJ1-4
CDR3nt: TGCGCCAGCAGCTTGGCCCCTGGGTACAGGGGGCGCGGGGCAACTAATGAAAAACTGTTTTTT
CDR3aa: CASSLAPGYRGRGATNEKLFF

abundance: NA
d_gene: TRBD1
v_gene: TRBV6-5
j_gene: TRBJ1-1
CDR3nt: TGTGCCAGCAGTTTCTCGAGCCGGGACAGGGGATACGCTTTCTTT
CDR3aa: CASSFSSRDRGYAFF

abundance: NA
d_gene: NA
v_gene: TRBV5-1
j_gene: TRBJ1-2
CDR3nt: TGCGCCAGCAGCTTGGCAGGGAATAACTATGGCTACACCTTC
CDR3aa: CASSLAGNNYGYTF

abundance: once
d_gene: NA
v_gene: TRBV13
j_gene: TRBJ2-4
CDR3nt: TGTGCCAGCAGCTTAGGCCGACAATGGAACATTCAGTACTTC
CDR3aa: CASSLGRQWNIQYF

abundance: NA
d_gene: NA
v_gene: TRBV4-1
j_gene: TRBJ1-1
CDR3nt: TGCGCCAGCAGCCATCCGTCGACAGGTGCTCGTGGAGCTTTCTTT
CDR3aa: CASSHPSTGARGAFF

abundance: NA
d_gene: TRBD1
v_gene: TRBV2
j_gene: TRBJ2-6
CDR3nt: TGTGCCAGCAGTCGGGACAGGTTCGTCTCTGGGGCCAACGTCCTGACTTTC
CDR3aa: CASSRDRFVSGANVLTF

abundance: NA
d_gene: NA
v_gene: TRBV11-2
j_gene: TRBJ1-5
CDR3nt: TGTGCCAGCAGCTTTGACAGAAACAATCAGCCCCAGCATTTT
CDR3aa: CASSFDRNNQPQHF

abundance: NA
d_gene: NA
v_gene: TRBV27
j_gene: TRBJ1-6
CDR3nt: TGTGCCAGCAGTTCGAGGACAGCAAATTCACCCCTCCACTTT
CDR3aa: CASSSRTANSPLHF

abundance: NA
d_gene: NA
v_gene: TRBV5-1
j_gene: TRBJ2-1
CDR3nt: TGCGCCAGCAGCTTCGGGTACAATGAGCAGTTCTTC
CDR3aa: CASSFGYNEQFF

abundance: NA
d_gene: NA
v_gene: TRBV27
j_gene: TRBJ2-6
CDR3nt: TGTGCCAGCAGTTTAACGGGGAGAGACTCTGGGGCCAACGTCCTGACTTTC
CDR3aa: CASSLTGRDSGANVLTF

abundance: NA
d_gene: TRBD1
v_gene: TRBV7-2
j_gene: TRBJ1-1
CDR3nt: TGTGCCAGCAGCAAACTCAGGGGGAACCATGGGAACACTGAAGCTTTCTTT
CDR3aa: CASSKLRGNHGNTEAFF

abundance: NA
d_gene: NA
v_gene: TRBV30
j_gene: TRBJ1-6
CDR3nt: TGTGCCTGGAGTGTAAATTTTCAGGGGCGAGTTTTTAATTCACCCCTCCACTTT
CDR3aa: CAWSVNFQGRVFNSPLHF

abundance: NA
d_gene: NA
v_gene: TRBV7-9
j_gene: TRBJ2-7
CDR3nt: TGTGCCAGCAGCTTAGGAGGGGGAGGGACCGAGCAGTACTTC
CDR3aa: CASSLGGGGTEQYF

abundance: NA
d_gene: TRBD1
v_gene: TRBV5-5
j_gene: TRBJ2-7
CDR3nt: TGTGCCAGCAGCTCGACAGGGGGATTCTACGAGCAGTACTTC
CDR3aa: CASSSTGGFYEQYF

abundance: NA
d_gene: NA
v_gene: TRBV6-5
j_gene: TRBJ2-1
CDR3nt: TGTGCCAGCAGTAGCCGGGATTACAATGAGCAGTTCTTC
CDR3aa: CASSSRDYNEQFF

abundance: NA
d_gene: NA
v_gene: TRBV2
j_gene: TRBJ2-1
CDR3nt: TGTGCCAGCAGTGACCGCCTTTCTTTCGCGAGTGAGCAGTTCTTC
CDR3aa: CASSDRLSFASEQFF

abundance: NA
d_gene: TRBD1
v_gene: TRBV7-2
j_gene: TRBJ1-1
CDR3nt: TGTGCCAGCAGCCCACACAGGGGAGTGAACACTGAAGCTTTCTTT
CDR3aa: CASSPHRGVNTEAFF

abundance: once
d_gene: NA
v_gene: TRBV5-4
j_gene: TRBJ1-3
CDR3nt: TGTGCCAGCAGCTTCGACATCGGAAACACCATATATTTT
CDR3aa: CASSFDIGNTIYF

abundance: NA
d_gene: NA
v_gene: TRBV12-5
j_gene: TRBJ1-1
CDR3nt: TGTGCTAGTGGCCCCGCGACTGAAGCTTTCTTT
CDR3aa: CASGPATEAFF

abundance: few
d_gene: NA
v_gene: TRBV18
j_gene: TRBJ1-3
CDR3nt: TGTGCCAGCTCACCATCCCGCGCCGGGACTGGAAACACCATATATTTT
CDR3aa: CASSPSRAGTGNTIYF

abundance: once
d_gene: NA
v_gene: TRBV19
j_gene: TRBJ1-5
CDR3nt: TGTGCCAGTAGTATAGGGGGGGTCCAAGGCACCAATCAGCCCCAGCATTTT
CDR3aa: CASSIGGVQGTNQPQHF

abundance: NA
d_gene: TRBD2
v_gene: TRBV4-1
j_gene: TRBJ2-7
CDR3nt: TGCGCCAGCAGCCAAGATCCCGGCGCAGCGGGGGTGGCCTACGAGCAGTACTTC
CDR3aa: CASSQDPGAAGVAYEQYF